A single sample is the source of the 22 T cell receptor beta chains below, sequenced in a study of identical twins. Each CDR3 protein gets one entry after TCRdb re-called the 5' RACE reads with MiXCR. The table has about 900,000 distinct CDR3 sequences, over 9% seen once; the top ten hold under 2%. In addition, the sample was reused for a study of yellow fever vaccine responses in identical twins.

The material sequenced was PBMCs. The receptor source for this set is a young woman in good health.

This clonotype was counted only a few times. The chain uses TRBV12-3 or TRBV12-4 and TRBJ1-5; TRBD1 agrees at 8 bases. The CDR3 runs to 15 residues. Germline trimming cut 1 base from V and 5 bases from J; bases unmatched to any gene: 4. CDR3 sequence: CASSLVDRGYQPQHF. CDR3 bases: TGTGCCAGCAGTTTAGTCGACAGGGGTTATCAGCCCCAGCATTTT.

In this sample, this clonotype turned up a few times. CDR3 sequence: CASRTGGAIASGANVLTF. The CDR3 nucleotides read TGTGCCAGCCGCACCGGGGGAGCTATCGCTTCTGGGGCCAACGTCCTGACTTTC. This chain uses TRBV18 with TRBJ2-6; weak D call: TRBD2 (6 bases). The germline CDR1 and CDR2 sequences are KGHSH and LQKENI. The CDR3 has 18 residues. Trimming removed 8 bases from V and 1 base from J, with 21 bases in between.

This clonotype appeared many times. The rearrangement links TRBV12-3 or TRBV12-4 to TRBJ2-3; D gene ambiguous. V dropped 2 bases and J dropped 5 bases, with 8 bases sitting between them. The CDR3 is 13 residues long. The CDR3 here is CASSLSTGDTQYF. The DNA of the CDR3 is TGTGCCAGCAGTTTATCTACGGGAGATACGCAGTATTTT.

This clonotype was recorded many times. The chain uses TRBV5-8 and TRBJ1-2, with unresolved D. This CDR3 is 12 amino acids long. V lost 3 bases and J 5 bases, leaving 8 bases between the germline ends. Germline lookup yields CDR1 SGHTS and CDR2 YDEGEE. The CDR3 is CASSYDTYGYTF. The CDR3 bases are TGTGCCAGCAGCTACGACACTTATGGCTACACCTTC.

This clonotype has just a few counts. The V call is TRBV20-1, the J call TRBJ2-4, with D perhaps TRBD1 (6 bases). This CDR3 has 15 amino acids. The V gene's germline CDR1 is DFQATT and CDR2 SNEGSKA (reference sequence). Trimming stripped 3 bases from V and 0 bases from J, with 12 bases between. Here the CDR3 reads CSASGDTLAKNIQYF. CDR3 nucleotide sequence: TGCAGTGCTAGCGGGGACACGTTAGCCAAAAACATTCAGTACTTC.

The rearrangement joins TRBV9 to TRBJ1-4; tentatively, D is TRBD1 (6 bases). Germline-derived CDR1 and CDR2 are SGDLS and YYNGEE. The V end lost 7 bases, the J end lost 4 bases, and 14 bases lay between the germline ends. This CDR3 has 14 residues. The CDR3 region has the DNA TGTGCCAGCGGACGACAGGCAAATAATGAAAAACTGTTTTTT. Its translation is CASGRQANNEKLFF.

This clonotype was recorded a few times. In nucleotides, the CDR3 is TGTGCCAGCAGCGACGGCGGGAGGGACGAGCAGTACTTC. Its translation is CASSDGGRDEQYF. The V and J genes are TRBV7-9 and TRBJ2-7; 9 bases are a match to TRBD2. Germline-derived CDR1 and CDR2 are SEHNR and FQNEAQ (reference sequence). This CDR3 is built from 13 residues. J gave up 5 bases and V 5 bases, and 4 bases lay outside the gene matches. The whole variable domain, filled in from reference TRBV7-9 and TRBJ2-7, reads DTGVSQNPRHKITKRGQNVTFRCDPISEHNRLYWYRQTLGQGPEFLTYFQNEAQLEKSRLLSDRFSAERPKGSFSTLEIQRTEQGDSAMYLCASSDGGRDEQYFGPGTRLTVT.

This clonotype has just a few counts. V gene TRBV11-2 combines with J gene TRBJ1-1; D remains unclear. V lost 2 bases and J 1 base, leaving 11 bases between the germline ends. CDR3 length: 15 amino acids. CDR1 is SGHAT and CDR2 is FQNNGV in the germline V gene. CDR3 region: CASSLRKAENTEAFF. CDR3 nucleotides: TGTGCCAGCAGCTTACGGAAGGCTGAGAACACTGAAGCTTTCTTT.

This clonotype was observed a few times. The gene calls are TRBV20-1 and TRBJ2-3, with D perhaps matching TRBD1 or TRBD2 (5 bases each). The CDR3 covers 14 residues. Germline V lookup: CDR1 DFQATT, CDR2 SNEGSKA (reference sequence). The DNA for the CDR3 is TGCAGCCCCACGGGGCAGGAAAGCACAGATACGCAGTATTTT. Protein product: CSPTGQESTDTQYF.

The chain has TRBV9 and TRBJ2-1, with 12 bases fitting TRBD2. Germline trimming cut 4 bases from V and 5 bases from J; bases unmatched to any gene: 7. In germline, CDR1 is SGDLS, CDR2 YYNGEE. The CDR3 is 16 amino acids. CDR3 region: CASSPALAGGHNEQFF. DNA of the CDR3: TGTGCCAGCAGCCCCGCACTAGCGGGAGGCCACAATGAGCAGTTCTTC.

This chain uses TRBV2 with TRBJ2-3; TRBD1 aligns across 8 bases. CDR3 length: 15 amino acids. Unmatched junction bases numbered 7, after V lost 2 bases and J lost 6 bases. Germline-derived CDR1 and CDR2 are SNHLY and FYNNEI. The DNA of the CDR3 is TGTGCCAGCAGTGAAACAGGACAGGGCCTGGATACGCAGTATTTT. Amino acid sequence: CASSETGQGLDTQYF.

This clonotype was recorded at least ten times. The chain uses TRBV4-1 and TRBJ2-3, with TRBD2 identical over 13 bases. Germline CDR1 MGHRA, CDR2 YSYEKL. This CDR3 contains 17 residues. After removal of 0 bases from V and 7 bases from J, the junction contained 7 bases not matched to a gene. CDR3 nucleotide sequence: TGCGCCAGCAGCCAAGATTTCACTAGCGGGGGGGAGAATACGCAGTATTTT. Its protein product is CASSQDFTSGGENTQYF.

CDR3 residues: CASSIRDRASDTQYF. The CDR3 DNA follows: TGCGCCAGCAGCATCCGGGACAGAGCTTCAGATACGCAGTATTTT. J is TRBJ2-3 and V is TRBV5-1; 7 positions match TRBD1. V was clipped by 4 bases and J by 4 bases; unmatched bases: 9. The CDR3 runs 15 residues. CDR1 and CDR2 from the germline V gene are SGHRS and YFSETQ.

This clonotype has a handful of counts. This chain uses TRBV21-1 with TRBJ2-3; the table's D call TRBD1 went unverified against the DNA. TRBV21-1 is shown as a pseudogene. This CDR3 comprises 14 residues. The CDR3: CASSTDRATDTQYF. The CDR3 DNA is TGTGCCAGCAGCACAGACAGGGCCACAGATACGCAGTATTTT.

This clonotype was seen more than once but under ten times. This CDR3 reads CSATDREASYEQYF. Written as DNA, the CDR3 is TGCAGTGCTACAGATCGGGAGGCTTCCTACGAGCAGTACTTC. V usage is TRBV20-1 and J usage is TRBJ2-7; 7 nucleotides line up with TRBD2. Germline CDR1 reads DFQATT; CDR2 reads SNEGSKA (reference sequence). The CDR3 contains 14 residues. The V and J ends lost 4 bases and 1 base, in that order; junction bases with no gene match: 7.

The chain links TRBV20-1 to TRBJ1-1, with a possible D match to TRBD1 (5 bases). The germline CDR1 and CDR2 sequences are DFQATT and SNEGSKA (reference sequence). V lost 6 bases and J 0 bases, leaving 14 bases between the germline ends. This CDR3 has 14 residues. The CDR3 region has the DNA TGCAGTGCCCGCAGGAGACAGCTGAACACTGAAGCTTTCTTT. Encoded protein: CSARRRQLNTEAFF.

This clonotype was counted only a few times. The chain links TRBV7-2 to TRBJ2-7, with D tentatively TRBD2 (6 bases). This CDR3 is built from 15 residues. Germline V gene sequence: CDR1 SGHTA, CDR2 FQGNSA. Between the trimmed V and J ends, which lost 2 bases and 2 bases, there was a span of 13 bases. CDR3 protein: CASSLTGGTTYEQYF. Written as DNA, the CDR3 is TGTGCCAGCAGCTTAACGGGCGGGACGACCTACGAGCAGTACTTC.

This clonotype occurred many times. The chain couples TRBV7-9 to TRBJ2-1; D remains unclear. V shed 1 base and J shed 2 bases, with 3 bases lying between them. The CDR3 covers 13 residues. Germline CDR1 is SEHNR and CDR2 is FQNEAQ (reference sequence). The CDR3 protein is CASSLGTYNEQFF. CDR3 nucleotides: TGTGCCAGCAGCTTAGGGACCTACAATGAGCAGTTCTTC.

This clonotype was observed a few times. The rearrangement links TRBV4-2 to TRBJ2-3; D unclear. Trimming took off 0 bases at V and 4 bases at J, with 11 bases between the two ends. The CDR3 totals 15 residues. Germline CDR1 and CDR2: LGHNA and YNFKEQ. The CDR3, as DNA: TGTGCCAGCAGCCAAGAAACGGAGAGCCCAGATACGCAGTATTTT. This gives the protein CASSQETESPDTQYF.

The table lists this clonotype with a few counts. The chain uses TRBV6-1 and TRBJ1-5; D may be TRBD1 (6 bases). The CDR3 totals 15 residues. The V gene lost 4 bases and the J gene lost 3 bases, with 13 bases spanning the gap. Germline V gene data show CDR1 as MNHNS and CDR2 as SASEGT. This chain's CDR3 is CASSADSRPNQPQHF. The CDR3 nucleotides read TGTGCCAGCAGTGCGGACAGCAGACCCAATCAGCCCCAGCATTTT.

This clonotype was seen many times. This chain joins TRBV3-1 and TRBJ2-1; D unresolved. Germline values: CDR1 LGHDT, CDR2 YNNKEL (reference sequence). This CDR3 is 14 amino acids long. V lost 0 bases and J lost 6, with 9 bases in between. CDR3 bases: TGTGCCAGCAGCCAAGACGGTGTTAGCAATGAGCAGTTCTTC. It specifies CASSQDGVSNEQFF.

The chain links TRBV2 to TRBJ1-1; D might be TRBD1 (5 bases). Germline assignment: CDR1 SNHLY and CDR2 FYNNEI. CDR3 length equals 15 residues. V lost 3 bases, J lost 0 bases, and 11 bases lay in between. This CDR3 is CASSDRQGMNTEAFF. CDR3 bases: TGTGCCAGCAGTGATCGTCAGGGAATGAACACTGAAGCTTTCTTT.